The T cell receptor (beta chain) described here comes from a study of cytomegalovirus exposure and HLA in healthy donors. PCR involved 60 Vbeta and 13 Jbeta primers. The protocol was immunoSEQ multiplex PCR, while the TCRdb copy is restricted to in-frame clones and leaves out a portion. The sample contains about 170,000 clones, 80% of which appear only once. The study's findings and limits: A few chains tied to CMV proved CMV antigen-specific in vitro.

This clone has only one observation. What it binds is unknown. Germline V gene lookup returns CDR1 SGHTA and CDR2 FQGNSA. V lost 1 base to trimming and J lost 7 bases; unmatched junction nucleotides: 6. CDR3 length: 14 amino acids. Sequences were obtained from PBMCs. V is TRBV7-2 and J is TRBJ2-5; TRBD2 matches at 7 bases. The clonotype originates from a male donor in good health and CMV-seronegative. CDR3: CASSLDGPGGTQYF. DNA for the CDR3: TGTGCCAGCAGCTTAGATGGCCCGGGAGGGACCCAGTACTTC.